The clone carrying this TCR beta chain has more than one count but fewer than ten. Trimming cost V 1 base and J 9 bases, with 7 bases left between them. This CDR3 spans 13 amino acids. Per the germline V gene, CDR1 is MNHNS and CDR2 is SASEGT. TCRdb recomputed calls from the RT-PCR reads with MiXCR, one row per CDR3 protein. This table has 550,000 to 750,000 distinct CDR3 sequences, 14% appearing once. The V gene is TRBV6-1, the J gene TRBJ1-6, with D unclear. The clonotype comes from a female donor in good health, serving as a healthy control. The source material was memory CD4+ T cells from blood. CDR3 sequence (DNA): TGTGCCAGCAGTGAAGAGAGGCGTTCACCCCTCCACTTT. It is translated as CASSEERRSPLHF.